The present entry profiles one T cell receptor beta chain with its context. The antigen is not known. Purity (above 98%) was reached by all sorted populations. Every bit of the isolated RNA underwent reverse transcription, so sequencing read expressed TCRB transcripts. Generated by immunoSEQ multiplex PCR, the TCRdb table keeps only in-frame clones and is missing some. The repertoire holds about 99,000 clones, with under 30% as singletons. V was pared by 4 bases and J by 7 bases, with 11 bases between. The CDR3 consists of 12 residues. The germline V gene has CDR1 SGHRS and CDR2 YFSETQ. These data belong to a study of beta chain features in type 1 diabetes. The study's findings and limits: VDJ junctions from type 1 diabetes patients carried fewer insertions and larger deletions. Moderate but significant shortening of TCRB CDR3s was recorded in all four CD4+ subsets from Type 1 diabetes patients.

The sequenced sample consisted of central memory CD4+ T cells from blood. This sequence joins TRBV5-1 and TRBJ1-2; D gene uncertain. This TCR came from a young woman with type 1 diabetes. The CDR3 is CASSPDEGGYTF. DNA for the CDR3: TGCGCCAGCAGCCCGGACGAGGGTGGCTACACCTTC. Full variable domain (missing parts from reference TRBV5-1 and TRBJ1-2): KAGVTQTPRYLIKTRGQQVTLSCSPISGHRSVSWYQQTPGQGLQFLFEYFSETQRNKGNFPGRFSGRQFSNSRSEMNVSTLELGDSALYLCASSPDEGGYTFGSGTRLTVV.